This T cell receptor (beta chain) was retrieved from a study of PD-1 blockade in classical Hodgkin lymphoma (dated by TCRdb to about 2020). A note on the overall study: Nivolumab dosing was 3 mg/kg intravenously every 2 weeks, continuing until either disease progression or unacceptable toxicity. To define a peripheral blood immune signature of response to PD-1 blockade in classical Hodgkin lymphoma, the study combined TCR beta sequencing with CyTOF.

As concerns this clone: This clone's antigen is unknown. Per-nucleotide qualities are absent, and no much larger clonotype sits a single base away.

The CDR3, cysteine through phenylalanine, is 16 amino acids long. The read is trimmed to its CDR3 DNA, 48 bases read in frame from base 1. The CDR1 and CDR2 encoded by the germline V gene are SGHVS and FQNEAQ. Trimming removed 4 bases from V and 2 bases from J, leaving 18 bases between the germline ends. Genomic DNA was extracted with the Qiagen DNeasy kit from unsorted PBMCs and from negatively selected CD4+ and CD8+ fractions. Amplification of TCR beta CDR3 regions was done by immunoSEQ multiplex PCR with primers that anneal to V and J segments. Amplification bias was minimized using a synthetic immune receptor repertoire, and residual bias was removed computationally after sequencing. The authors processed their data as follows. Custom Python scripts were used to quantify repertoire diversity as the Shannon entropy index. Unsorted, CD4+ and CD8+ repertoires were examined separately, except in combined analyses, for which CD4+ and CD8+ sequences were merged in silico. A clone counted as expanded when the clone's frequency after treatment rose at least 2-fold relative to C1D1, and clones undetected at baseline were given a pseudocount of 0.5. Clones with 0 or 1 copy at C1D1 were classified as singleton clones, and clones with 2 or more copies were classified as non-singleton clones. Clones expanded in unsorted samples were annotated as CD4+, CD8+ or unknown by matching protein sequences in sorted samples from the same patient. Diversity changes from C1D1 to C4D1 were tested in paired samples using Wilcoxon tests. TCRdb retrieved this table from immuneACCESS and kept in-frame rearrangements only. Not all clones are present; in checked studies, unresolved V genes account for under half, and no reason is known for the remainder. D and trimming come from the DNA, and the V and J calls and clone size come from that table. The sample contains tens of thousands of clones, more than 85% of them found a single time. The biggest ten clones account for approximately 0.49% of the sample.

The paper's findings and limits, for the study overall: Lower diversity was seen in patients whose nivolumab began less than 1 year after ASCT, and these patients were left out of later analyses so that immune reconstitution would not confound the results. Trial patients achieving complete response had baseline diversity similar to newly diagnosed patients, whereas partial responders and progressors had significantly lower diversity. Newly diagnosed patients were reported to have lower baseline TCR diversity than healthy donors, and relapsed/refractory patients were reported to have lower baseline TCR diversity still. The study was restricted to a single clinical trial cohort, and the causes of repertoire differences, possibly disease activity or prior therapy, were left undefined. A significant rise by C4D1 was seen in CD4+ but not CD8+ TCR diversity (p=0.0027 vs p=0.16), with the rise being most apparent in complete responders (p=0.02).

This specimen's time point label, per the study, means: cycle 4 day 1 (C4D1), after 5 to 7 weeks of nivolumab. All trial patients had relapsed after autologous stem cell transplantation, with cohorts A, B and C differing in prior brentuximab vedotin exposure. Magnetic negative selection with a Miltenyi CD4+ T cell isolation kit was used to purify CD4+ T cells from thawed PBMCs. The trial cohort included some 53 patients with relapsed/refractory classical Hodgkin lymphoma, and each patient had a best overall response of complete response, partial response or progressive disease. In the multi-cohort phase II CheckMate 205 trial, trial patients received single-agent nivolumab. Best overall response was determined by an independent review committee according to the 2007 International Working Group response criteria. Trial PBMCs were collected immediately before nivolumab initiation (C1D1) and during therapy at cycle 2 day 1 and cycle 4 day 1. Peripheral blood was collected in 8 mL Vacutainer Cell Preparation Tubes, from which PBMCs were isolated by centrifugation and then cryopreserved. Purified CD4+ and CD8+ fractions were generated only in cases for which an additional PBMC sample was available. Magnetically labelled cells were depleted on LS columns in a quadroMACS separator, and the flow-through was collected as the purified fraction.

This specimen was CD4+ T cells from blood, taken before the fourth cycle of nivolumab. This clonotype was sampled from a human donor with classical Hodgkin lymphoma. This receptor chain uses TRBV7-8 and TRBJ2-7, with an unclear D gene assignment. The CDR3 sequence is CASSSGNTRPTYEQYF. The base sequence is TGTGCCAGCAGCTCTGGGAACACTCGACCTACCTACGAGCAGTACTTC.